The 20 T cell receptor beta chains below all came from one sample that was sequenced in a study of shared clonotypes between healthy human individuals. Clones were read by immunoSEQ multiplex PCR, and TCRdb kept only the in-frame ones, dropping some. Found here are over a million clones, 98% to 99% of them singletons; the top ten hold about 0.4%. The specimen sequenced was naive CD4+ T cells sorted from blood. Documented subset: CD45RA+ positively selected. The receptors were sampled from a man younger than 40 in good health.

The V gene is TRBV7-9, the J gene TRBJ2-2, with D perhaps TRBD2 (6 bases). Germline values: CDR1 SEHNR, CDR2 FQNEAQ (reference sequence). V lost 5 bases and J 1 base, leaving 14 bases between the germline ends. The CDR3 is 16 amino acids. The DNA of the CDR3 is TGTGCCAGCAGCCACCCGGGACTGCGGAACACCGGGGAGCTGTTTTTT. This encodes CASSHPGLRNTGELFF. Combining the CDR3 with reference TRBV7-9 and TRBJ2-2 gives the whole variable domain DTGVSQNPRHKITKRGQNVTFRCDPISEHNRLYWYRQTLGQGPEFLTYFQNEAQLEKSRLLSDRFSAERPKGSFSTLEIQRTEQGDSAMYLCASSHPGLRNTGELFFGEGSRLTVL.

This clone was picked up one time. This specimen includes other DNA sequences encoding the same CDR3. J is TRBJ1-1 and V is TRBV19, with 8 nucleotides matching TRBD1. This CDR3 region has 13 residues. The junction had 3 bases not matched to a gene; V was cut back by 5 bases and J by 4 bases. Germline values: CDR1 LNHDA, CDR2 SQIVND (reference sequence). As DNA, the CDR3 is TGTGCCAGTAGTTGGGACAGGTCCACTGAAGCTTTCTTT. Translation: CASSWDRSTEAFF.

The chain couples TRBV5-6 to TRBJ1-2, with D possibly matching TRBD1 (6 bases). CDR3 length: 14 residues. Trimming stripped 1 base from V and 0 bases from J, with 7 bases between. Germline V gene data show CDR1 as SGHDT and CDR2 as YYEEEE. This CDR3 reads CASSLRGTNYGYTF. The CDR3 nucleotides are TGTGCCAGCAGCTTGAGGGGGACTAACTATGGCTACACCTTC.

The chain employs TRBV11-2 and TRBJ2-3; D is uncertain. The CDR3 runs 14 residues. V lost 5 bases and J 0 bases, leaving 9 bases between the germline ends. The germline V gene encodes CDR1 SGHAT and CDR2 FQNNGV. CDR3 region: CASSRRLSTDTQYF. For the CDR3, the DNA is TGTGCCAGCAGCCGAAGACTTAGCACAGATACGCAGTATTTT.

This chain uses TRBV7-2 with TRBJ1-1; 7 nucleotides agree with TRBD1. The CDR3 is 15 residues long. The J segment lost 1 base and the V segment lost 5 bases, leaving 7 bases of the junction unmatched. Looked up from germline, CDR1 is SGHTA and CDR2 is FQGNSA. In DNA form, the CDR3 reads TGTGCCAGCAGCACCGGGACAGATCGGAACACTGAAGCTTTCTTT. It codes for CASSTGTDRNTEAFF.

The V and J genes are TRBV19 and TRBJ1-2; 8 bases map to TRBD1. The V gene's germline CDR1 is LNHDA and CDR2 SQIVND (reference sequence). Trimming removed 6 bases from V and 7 bases from J; junction bases left unmatched: 4. The CDR3 covers 12 residues. The CDR3 DNA is TGTGCCAGTAGGAAGACAGGGGTTGGCTACACCTTC. It translates to CASRKTGVGYTF.

Worth noting for this clone: Other DNA sequences in the same sample also yield this CDR3. V gene TRBV6-5 combines with J gene TRBJ2-1; D call uncertain. The ends were cut back, 2 bases at V and 4 bases at J, with 6 bases in the middle. Germline V lookup: CDR1 MNHEY, CDR2 SVGAGI. This CDR3 is built from 13 residues. The CDR3 region is CASSYGQYNEQFF. CDR3 coding DNA: TGTGCCAGCAGTTACGGGCAGTACAATGAGCAGTTCTTC.

V and J are TRBV25-1 and TRBJ2-3; D possibly corresponds to TRBD2 (5 bases). The germline V and J ends were trimmed by 1 base and 6 bases, with 17 bases remaining between them. CDR1 and CDR2 (germline): MGHDK, SYGVNS. The CDR3 is 16 amino acids. The CDR3 nucleotides read TGTGCCAGCAGTGAATTGGTGGGAGTCGGAGAGGATACGCAGTATTTT. Its translation is CASSELVGVGEDTQYF.

Points on this clone: The same CDR3 also results from other DNA sequences found in this sample. V gene TRBV6-1 combines with J gene TRBJ2-7; D is uncertain. The CDR3 extends over 14 amino acids. The V end lost 2 bases, the J end lost 0 bases, and 8 bases lay between the germline ends. Per the germline V gene, CDR1 is MNHNS and CDR2 is SASEGT. The CDR3: CASSEIPASYEQYF. The DNA of the CDR3 is TGTGCCAGCAGTGAAATTCCCGCCTCCTACGAGCAGTACTTC.

The chain carries TRBV7-6 and TRBJ2-6; TRBD1 aligns across 7 bases. With V trimmed by 0 bases and J by 3 bases, 8 bases remained unmatched. Germline CDR1 reads SGHVS; CDR2 reads FNYEAQ. This CDR3 contains 18 residues. DNA of the CDR3: TGTGCCAGCAGCTTAGCTCGGGGCAGGGGGTTTGGGGCCAACGTCCTGACTTTC. It is translated as CASSLARGRGFGANVLTF.

This rearrangement joins TRBV27 to TRBJ2-1, with TRBD2 matching 10 bases. Germline V lookup: CDR1 MNHEY, CDR2 SMNVEV (reference sequence). CDR3 length: 17 amino acids. V was clipped by 4 bases and J by 2 bases; unmatched bases: 8. CDR3 sequence (DNA): TGTGCCAGCAGTTCCATTCGACTAGCGGGTACCTACAATGAGCAGTTCTTC. Protein product: CASSSIRLAGTYNEQFF.

This sequence joins TRBV2 and TRBJ2-1, with a tentative D call TRBD2 (5 bases). CDR3 length: 15 residues. The germline V gene has CDR1 SNHLY and CDR2 FYNNEI. V lost 6 bases and J lost 8, with 20 bases in between. CDR3 DNA: TGTGCCAGCAGCCCCCTAGCAATCCAAGGCGATGAGCAGTTCTTC. This encodes CASSPLAIQGDEQFF.

The chain combines TRBV4-1 with TRBJ1-1; 11 bases are shared with TRBD1. V trimming: 2 bases; J trimming: 3 bases; junction bases outside the gene matches: 2. The CDR3 has 15 residues. CDR1 is MGHRA, CDR2 YSYEKL, per germline. The CDR3 spells CASSQPGQGDTEAFF. CDR3 nucleotides: TGCGCCAGCAGCCAACCGGGACAGGGGGACACTGAAGCTTTCTTT.

The chain combines TRBV19 with TRBJ2-7; D is unclear. The CDR3 is 13 amino acids. Germline CDR1 LNHDA, CDR2 SQIVND (reference sequence). V was clipped by 3 bases and J by 0 bases, with 6 bases between them. The CDR3 protein is CASSISFSYEQYF. The CDR3 DNA reads TGTGCCAGTAGTATTAGCTTCTCCTACGAGCAGTACTTC.

V usage is TRBV5-4 and J usage is TRBJ2-5, with TRBD1 identical over 11 bases. This CDR3 has 14 residues. V was clipped by 6 bases and J by 5 bases; unmatched bases: 6. Germline loops: CDR1 SGHNT, CDR2 YYREEE (reference sequence). The CDR3 region is CASNRDRGLETQYF. DNA of the CDR3: TGTGCCAGCAACCGGGACAGGGGGTTGGAGACCCAGTACTTC.

This clone was seen a handful of times. The J gene is TRBJ1-1, the V gene TRBV5-5; D may be TRBD1 (5 bases). The CDR3 has 14 residues. The ends were cut back, 0 bases at V and 6 bases at J, with 12 bases in the middle. The germline V gene encodes CDR1 SGHKS and CDR2 YYEKEE (reference sequence). CDR3 sequence reads: CASSLGEWGAEAFF. CDR3 nucleotide sequence: TGTGCCAGCAGCTTGGGTGAGTGGGGGGCTGAAGCTTTCTTT.

The CDR3 loop reads CAWRSGDTQYF. DNA for the CDR3: TGTGCCTGGCGTAGTGGCGATACGCAGTATTTT. J is TRBJ2-3 and V is TRBV30; D call uncertain. V dropped 5 bases and J dropped 6 bases, with 9 bases sitting between them. The CDR3 spans 11 residues. Germline CDR1 GTSNPN, CDR2 SVGIG (reference sequence).

This rearrangement joins TRBV6-5 to TRBJ2-5, with TRBD1 matching 9 bases. The CDR3 consists of 16 residues. Looked up from germline, CDR1 is MNHEY and CDR2 is SVGAGI. V gave up 4 bases and J gave up 4 bases; unmatched junction bases: 10. CDR3 sequence reads: CASSSLDRGPLETQYF. The DNA for the CDR3 is TGTGCCAGCAGTTCCCTGGACAGGGGACCCCTAGAGACCCAGTACTTC.

The gene calls are TRBV13 and TRBJ2-1; TRBD2 agrees at 12 bases. The J segment lost 4 bases and the V segment lost 5 bases, leaving 9 bases of the junction unmatched. Germline values: CDR1 PRHDT, CDR2 FYEKMQ (reference sequence). This CDR3 spans 17 amino acids. The CDR3 region is CASSELAGGLYYNEQFF. The DNA of the CDR3 is TGTGCCAGCAGCGAACTAGCGGGAGGACTATATTACAATGAGCAGTTCTTC.

A word on this clone: Other DNA sequences in this specimen translate into the identical CDR3. The chain uses TRBV29-1 and TRBJ1-1; 7 positions agree with TRBD1. CDR1 SQVTM and CDR2 ANQGSEA come from the germline V gene. This CDR3 contains 13 residues. V shed 5 bases, J shed 0 bases, and the junction held 3 bases outside the gene matches. The CDR3 protein is CSVRGRMNTEAFF. Written as DNA, the CDR3 is TGCAGCGTTAGGGGGCGAATGAACACTGAAGCTTTCTTT.